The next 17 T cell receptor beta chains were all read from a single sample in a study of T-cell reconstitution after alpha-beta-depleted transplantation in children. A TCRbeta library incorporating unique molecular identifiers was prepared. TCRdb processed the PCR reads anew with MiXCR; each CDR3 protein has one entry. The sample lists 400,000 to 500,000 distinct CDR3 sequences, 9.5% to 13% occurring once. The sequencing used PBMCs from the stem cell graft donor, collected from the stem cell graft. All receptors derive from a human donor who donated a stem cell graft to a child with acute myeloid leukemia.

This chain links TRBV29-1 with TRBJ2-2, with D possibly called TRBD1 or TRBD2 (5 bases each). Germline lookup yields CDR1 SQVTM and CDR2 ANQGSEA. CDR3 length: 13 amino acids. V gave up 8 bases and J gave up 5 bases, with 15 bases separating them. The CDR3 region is CSCRDEGTGELFF. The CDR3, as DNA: TGCAGCTGCCGGGACGAGGGGACCGGGGAGCTGTTTTTT.

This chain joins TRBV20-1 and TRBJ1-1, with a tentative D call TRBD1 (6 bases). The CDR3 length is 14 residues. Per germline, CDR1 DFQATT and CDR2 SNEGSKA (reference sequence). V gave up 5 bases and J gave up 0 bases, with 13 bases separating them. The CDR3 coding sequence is TGCAGTGCTGACTCAGGGGTTATGAACACTGAAGCTTTCTTT. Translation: CSADSGVMNTEAFF.

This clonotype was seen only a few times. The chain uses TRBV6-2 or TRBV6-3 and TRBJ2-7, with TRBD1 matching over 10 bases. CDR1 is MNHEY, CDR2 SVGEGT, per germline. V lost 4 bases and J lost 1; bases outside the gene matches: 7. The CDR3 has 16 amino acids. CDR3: CASSSLGTGDSYEQYF. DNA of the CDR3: TGTGCCAGCAGTTCCCTCGGGACAGGGGATTCCTACGAGCAGTACTTC.

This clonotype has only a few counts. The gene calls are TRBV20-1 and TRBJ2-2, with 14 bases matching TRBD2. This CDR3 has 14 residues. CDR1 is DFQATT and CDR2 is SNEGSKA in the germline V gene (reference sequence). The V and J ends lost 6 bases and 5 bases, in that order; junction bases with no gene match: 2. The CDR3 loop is CSARTSGGTGELFF. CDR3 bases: TGCAGTGCGCGGACTAGCGGGGGGACCGGGGAGCTGTTTTTT.

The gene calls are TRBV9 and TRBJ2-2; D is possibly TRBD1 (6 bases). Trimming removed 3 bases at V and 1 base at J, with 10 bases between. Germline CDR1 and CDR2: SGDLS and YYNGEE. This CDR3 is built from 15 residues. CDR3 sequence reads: CASSAQGLNTGELFF. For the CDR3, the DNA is TGTGCCAGCAGCGCACAGGGCTTGAACACCGGGGAGCTGTTTTTT.

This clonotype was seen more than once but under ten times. Here the CDR3 DNA reads TGTGCCAGCAGTGCCCTAGCGGGAAGGAACACCGGGGAGCTGTTTTTT. This codes for CASSALAGRNTGELFF. V usage is TRBV2 and J usage is TRBJ2-2; 9 bases are a match to TRBD2. V gave up 4 bases and J gave up 1 base; unmatched junction bases: 4. Germline loops: CDR1 SNHLY, CDR2 FYNNEI. CDR3 size: 16 residues.

The CDR3 DNA sequence: TGTGCCAGCAGTTACCGTGGGAATCTCGCGAACACCGGGGAGCTGTTTTTT. This sequence encodes CASSYRGNLANTGELFF. The chain recombines TRBV6-5 with TRBJ2-2; D remains ambiguous. Trimming cost V 2 bases and J 0 bases, with 13 bases left between them. CDR1 is MNHEY, CDR2 SVGAGI, per germline. The CDR3 is made up of 17 amino acids.

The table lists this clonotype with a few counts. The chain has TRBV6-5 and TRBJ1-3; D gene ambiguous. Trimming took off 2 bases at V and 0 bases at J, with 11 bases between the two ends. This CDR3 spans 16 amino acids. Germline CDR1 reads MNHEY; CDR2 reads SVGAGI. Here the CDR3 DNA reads TGTGCCAGCAGTTACGGGCCGATGAGCTCTGGAAACACCATATATTTT. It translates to CASSYGPMSSGNTIYF.

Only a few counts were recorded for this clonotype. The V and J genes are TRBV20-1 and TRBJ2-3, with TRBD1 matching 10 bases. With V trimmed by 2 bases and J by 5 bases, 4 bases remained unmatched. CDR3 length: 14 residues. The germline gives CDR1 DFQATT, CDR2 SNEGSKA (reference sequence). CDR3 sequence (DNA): TGCAGTGCTAGACGGACAGGGGGAGGAGATACGCAGTATTTT. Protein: CSARRTGGGDTQYF.

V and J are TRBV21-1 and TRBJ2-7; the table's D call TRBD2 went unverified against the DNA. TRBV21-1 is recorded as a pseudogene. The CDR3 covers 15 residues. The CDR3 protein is CASRALGRSLPGQYF. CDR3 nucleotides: TGTGCCAGCAGGGCTTTAGGCAGGTCGCTACCGGGGCAGTACTTC.

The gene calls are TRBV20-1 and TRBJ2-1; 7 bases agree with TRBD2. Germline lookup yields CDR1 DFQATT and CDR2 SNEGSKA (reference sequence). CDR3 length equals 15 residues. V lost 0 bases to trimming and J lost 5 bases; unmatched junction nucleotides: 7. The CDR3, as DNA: TGCAGTGCTAGAGATCCAAGGCTAGCGGACAATGAGCAGTTCTTC. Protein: CSARDPRLADNEQFF.

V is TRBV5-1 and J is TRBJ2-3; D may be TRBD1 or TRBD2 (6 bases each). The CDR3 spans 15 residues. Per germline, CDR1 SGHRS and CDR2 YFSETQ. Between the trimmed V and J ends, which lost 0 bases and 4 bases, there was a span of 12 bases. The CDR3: CASSLEGGGPDTQYF. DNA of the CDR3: TGCGCCAGCAGCTTGGAGGGGGGCGGGCCAGATACGCAGTATTTT.

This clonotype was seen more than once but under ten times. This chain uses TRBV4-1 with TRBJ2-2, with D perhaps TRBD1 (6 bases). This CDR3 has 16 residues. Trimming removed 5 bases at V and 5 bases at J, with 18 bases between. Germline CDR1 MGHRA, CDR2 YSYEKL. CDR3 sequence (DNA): TGCGCCAGCAGCTTGCCCACAGGGATTCAAACCGGGGAGCTGTTTTTT. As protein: CASSLPTGIQTGELFF.

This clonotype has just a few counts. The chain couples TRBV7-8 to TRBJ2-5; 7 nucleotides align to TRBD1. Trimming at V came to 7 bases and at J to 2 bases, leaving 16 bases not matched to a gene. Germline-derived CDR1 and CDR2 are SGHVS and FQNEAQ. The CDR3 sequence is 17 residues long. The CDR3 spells CASKRALRQGAQETQYF. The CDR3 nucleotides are TGTGCCAGCAAAAGAGCTCTGCGACAGGGCGCTCAAGAGACCCAGTACTTC.

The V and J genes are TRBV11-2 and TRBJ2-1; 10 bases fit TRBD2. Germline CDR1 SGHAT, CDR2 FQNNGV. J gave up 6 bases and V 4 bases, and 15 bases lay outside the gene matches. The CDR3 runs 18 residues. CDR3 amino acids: CASSSLWTLAGVVNEQFF. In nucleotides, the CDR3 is TGTGCCAGCAGCTCCCTTTGGACCCTAGCGGGAGTTGTCAATGAGCAGTTCTTC.

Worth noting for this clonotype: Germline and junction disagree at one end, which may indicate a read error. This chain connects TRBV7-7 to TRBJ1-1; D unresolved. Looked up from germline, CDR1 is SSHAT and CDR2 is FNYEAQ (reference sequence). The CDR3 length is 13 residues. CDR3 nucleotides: TGTGCTAGCAGCCAGAACTGGGACACTGAAGCTTTCTTT. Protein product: CASSQNWDTEAFF. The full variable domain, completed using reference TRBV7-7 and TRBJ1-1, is GAGVSQSPRYKVTKRGQDVTLRCDPISSHATLYWYQQALGQGPEFLTYFNYEAQPDKSGLPSDRFSAERPEGSISTLTIQRTEQRDSAMYRCASSQNWDTEAFFGQGTRLTVV.

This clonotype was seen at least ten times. The CDR3 DNA reads TGCGCCAGCAGCCAAGAAATCGCAGGGACAGATACGCAGTATTTT. It codes for CASSQEIAGTDTQYF. The chain joins TRBV4-1 to TRBJ2-3, with TRBD1 as a possible D gene (5 bases). The CDR3 extends over 15 amino acids. Germline-derived CDR1 and CDR2 are MGHRA and YSYEKL. Trimming left V 0 bases short and J 3 bases short, with 10 bases between.